A selection of T cell receptor beta chains follows, all from one sample in a study of regulatory T cells in long-lasting Graves disease. A single record per CDR3 protein comes from TCRdb applying MiXCR to the multiplex PCR reads. The table has more than 650,000 distinct CDR3 sequences, around 32% seen once. This sample comprised peripheral blood mononuclear cells (PBMCs), obtained when the disease was refractory, from a patient treated with antithyroid drugs. The receptors come from a female donor with Graves disease. The CDR3 runs from the conserved cysteine through the conserved F or W. D genes are given only for firm matches. Only some rows state a clone size, as once, few, many or a class for expanded clones.

-	few	TRBJ1-1	TRBV3-1	CASSLHQRENTEAFF	TGTGCCAGCAGCCTCCACCAGCGGGAGAACACTGAAGCTTTCTTT
TRBD2	-	TRBJ2-2	TRBV11-3	CASSYGLAGVANTGELFF	TGTGCCAGCAGCTACGGACTAGCGGGAGTAGCGAACACCGGGGAGCTGTTTTTT
TRBD1	-	TRBJ1-1	TRBV7-9	CASSFGTGGTEAFF	TGTGCCAGCAGCTTTGGGACAGGGGGGACTGAAGCTTTCTTT
-	few	TRBJ1-2	TRBV10-2	CASTLAGNYGYTF	TGCGCCAGCACCCTCGCAGGGAATTATGGCTACACCTTC
-	few	TRBJ1-1	TRBV19	CASSNGRSTMNTEAFF	TGTGCCAGTAGTAACGGCAGGTCGACCATGAACACTGAAGCTTTCTTT
-	-	TRBJ1-2	TRBV24-1	CATSDRGRHYGYTF	TGTGCCACCAGTGATCGCGGGCGCCACTATGGCTACACCTTC
TRBD1	-	TRBJ1-1	TRBV20-1	CSARRTGERTEAFF	TGCAGTGCTAGACGGACAGGGGAGAGAACTGAAGCTTTCTTT
-	few	TRBJ2-5	TRBV2	CASSLSFARETQYF	TGTGCCAGCAGTTTGTCCTTCGCTAGGGAGACCCAGTACTTC
-	many	TRBJ2-7	TRBV2	CASSRLSYEQYF	TGTGCCAGCAGTCGCCTATCCTACGAGCAGTACTTC
TRBD2	few	TRBJ2-5	TRBV9	CASSRPGLAGVGETQYF	TGTGCCAGCAGCCGTCCGGGACTAGCGGGAGTCGGAGAGACCCAGTACTTC
TRBD2	-	TRBJ2-2	TRBV20-1	CSAFGLAGGGTGELFF	TGCAGTGCTTTCGGTCTAGCGGGAGGCGGCACCGGGGAGCTGTTTTTT
-	-	TRBJ2-7	TRBV3-1	CASSQQAGQTYEQYF	TGTGCCAGCAGCCAACAGGCGGGACAGACCTACGAGCAGTACTTC
-	many	TRBJ2-7	TRBV29-1	CSAMEVEQYF	TGCAGCGCTATGGAGGTCGAGCAGTACTTC
-	-	TRBJ1-5	TRBV12-3/TRBV12-4	CASSEMDQPQHF	TGTGCCAGCAGCGAAATGGATCAGCCCCAGCATTTT
TRBD1	few	TRBJ2-7	TRBV6-1	CASLTPGQAYEQYF	TGTGCCAGTCTTACTCCGGGACAGGCCTACGAGCAGTACTTC
TRBD2	-	TRBJ2-4	TRBV2	CASSEPSGRVQNIQYF	TGTGCCAGCAGTGAACCGAGCGGGAGGGTACAAAACATTCAGTACTTC
-	-	TRBJ2-2	TRBV5-5	CASSLRQDTGELFF	TGTGCCAGCAGCTTGCGACAGGACACCGGGGAGCTGTTTTTT
TRBD2	-	TRBJ2-2	TRBV28	CASSLGLAGRTGELFF	TGTGCCAGCAGTTTGGGCCTAGCGGGAAGAACCGGGGAGCTGTTTTTT
-	-	TRBJ1-4	TRBV6-1	CASSPGDMATNEKLFF	TGTGCCAGCAGCCCAGGGGATATGGCAACTAATGAAAAACTGTTTTTT
-	-	TRBJ2-3	TRBV20-1	CSASDDTDTQYF	TGCAGTGCTAGCGATGACACAGATACGCAGTATTTT
-	-	TRBJ1-2	TRBV7-9	CASRVSAVDGYTF	TGTGCCAGCAGGGTATCGGCGGTGGATGGCTACACCTTC
TRBD1	many	TRBJ1-2	TRBV2	CASRGSGGSGYTF	TGTGCCAGCAGAGGTTCAGGGGGCAGCGGCTACACCTTC
TRBD1	many	TRBJ1-1	TRBV28	CASSLLTGSRNTEAFF	TGTGCCAGCAGTTTATTGACAGGGAGTCGGAACACTGAAGCTTTCTTT
TRBD1	-	TRBJ1-3	TRBV20-1	CSARDYTGGPGNTIYF	TGCAGTGCTAGAGATTACACAGGGGGGCCTGGAAACACCATATATTTT
-	few	TRBJ1-2	TRBV12-3/TRBV12-4	CASSFDNLGYTF	TGTGCCAGCAGTTTCGACAACCTCGGCTACACCTTC
TRBD1	-	TRBJ1-2	TRBV20-1	CSATDRGALHGYTF	TGCAGTGCTACGGACAGGGGTGCCCTCCATGGCTACACCTTC
-	few	TRBJ2-7	TRBV6-1	CASSAYPSDTGYEQYF	TGTGCCAGCAGTGCCTACCCCTCGGACACCGGCTACGAGCAGTACTTC
-	few	TRBJ1-1	TRBV6-1	CASSLEGGRYTEAFF	TGTGCCAGCAGCCTAGAGGGAGGGAGGTACACTGAAGCTTTCTTT
-	many	TRBJ1-2	TRBV2	CARRREGLGGYTF	TGTGCCAGACGTAGGGAGGGACTGGGAGGCTACACCTTC
TRBD1	-	TRBJ1-2	TRBV15	CATSTGQGLHGYTF	TGTGCCACCAGCACGGGACAGGGGCTCCATGGCTACACCTTC
TRBD1	many	TRBJ1-2	TRBV12-3/TRBV12-4	CASSPGGTDSYGYTF	TGTGCCAGCAGTCCCGGGGGGACAGATAGCTATGGCTACACCTTC
-	-	TRBJ2-7	TRBV28	CASSVPEGHEQYF	TGTGCCAGCAGTGTACCGGAAGGGCACGAGCAGTACTTC
-	once	TRBJ1-1	TRBV6-4	CASSASGHTEAFF	TGTGCCAGCAGTGCGTCAGGGCACACTGAAGCTTTCTTT
-	few	TRBJ1-3	TRBV6-9	CASSYDSGFKVGNTIYF	TGTGCCAGCAGTTACGATAGCGGTTTCAAAGTTGGAAACACCATATATTTT
TRBD2	few	TRBJ2-7	TRBV29-1	CSVLGLAGVFGYEQYF	TGCAGCGTACTGGGACTAGCGGGAGTCTTTGGCTACGAGCAGTACTTC
-	few	TRBJ1-6	TRBV27	CASSLTSQGISPLHF	TGTGCCAGCAGTTTAACGTCCCAGGGTATATCACCCCTCCACTTT
TRBD1	-	TRBJ2-4	TRBV27	CASSLLTGQFQYF	TGTGCCAGCAGTCTATTGACAGGGCAATTTCAGTACTTC
-	-	TRBJ2-7	TRBV5-1	CASSLDGKPYEQYF	TGCGCCAGCAGCTTGGATGGCAAGCCCTACGAGCAGTACTTC
TRBD2	-	TRBJ2-7	TRBV7-3	CASSYTGLAASEQYF	TGTGCCAGCAGCTACACGGGACTAGCGGCTTCGGAGCAGTACTTC
-	-	TRBJ1-1	TRBV20-1	CSARARVNTEAFF	TGCAGTGCTAGAGCCAGGGTAAACACTGAAGCTTTCTTT
-	few	TRBJ1-1	TRBV6-1	CASSRDGKEAFF	TGTGCCAGCAGCCGGGACGGTAAAGAAGCTTTCTTT